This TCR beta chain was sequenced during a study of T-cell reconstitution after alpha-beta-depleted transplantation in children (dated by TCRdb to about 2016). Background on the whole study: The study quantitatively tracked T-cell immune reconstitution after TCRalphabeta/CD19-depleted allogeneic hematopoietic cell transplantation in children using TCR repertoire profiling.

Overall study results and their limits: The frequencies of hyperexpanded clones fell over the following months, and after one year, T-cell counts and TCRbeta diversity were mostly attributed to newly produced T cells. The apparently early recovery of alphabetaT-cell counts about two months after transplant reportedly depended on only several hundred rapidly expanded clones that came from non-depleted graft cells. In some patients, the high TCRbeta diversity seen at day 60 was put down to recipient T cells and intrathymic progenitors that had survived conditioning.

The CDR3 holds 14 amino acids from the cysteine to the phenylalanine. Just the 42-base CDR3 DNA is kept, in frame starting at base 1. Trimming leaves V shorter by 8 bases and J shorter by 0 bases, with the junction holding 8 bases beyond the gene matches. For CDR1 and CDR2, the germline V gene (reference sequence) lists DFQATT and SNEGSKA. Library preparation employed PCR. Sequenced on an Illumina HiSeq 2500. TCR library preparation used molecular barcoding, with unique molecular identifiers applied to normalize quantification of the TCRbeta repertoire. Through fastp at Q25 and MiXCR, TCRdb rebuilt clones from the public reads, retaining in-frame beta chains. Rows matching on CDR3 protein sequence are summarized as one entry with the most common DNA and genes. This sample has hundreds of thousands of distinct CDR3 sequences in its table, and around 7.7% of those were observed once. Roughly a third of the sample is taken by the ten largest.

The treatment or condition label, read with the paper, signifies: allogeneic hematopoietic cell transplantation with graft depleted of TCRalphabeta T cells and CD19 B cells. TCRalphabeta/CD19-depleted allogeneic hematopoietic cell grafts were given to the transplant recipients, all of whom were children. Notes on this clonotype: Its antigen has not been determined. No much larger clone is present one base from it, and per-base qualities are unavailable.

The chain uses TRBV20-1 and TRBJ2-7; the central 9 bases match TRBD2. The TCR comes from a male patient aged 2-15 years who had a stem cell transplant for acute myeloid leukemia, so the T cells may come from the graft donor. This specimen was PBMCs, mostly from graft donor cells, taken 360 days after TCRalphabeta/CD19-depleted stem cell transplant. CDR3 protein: CSSKREASSYEQYF. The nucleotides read TGCAGTTCTAAGCGGGAGGCCTCCTCCTACGAGCAGTACTTC.